The clone carrying this T cell receptor (beta chain) was picked up a small number of times. These data originate in a study of lymphopenia after photon versus proton radiotherapy. Clones were read by immunoSEQ multiplex PCR, and TCRdb kept only the in-frame ones, dropping some. The sample has 50,000 to 60,000 clones; 92% are singletons. The CDR3 consists of 15 residues. In germline, CDR1 is MNHNS, CDR2 SASEGT. The junction had 4 bases not matched to a gene; V was cut back by 4 bases and J by 4 bases. The source is a woman in her forties with cholangiocarcinoma. This chain uses TRBV6-1 with TRBJ2-1, with 10 bases identical to TRBD2. This specimen was peripheral blood, taken from a patient treated with photon-based radiotherapy. The DNA of the CDR3 is TGTGCCAGCAGTGCCGGACTAGCGGAATACAATGAGCAGTTCTTC. Translation gives CASSAGLAEYNEQFF.